This T cell receptor beta chain derives from a study of blood T cell repertoires in COVID-19. For the study at large: Nucleic acid was either cDNA or gDNA, and it came from T cells, B-cell-depleted T cells, or PBMCs.

Germline CDR1 is ENHRY and CDR2 is SYGVKD. The V end was cut by 0 bases, the J end by 0 bases, with 9 bases between. The CDR3 covers 17 residues. Here immunoSEQ multiplex PCR was the method, and the copy in TCRdb shows in-frame clones only, minus some. The sample includes roughly 230,000 clones, about 83% of them seen just once. The material sequenced was peripheral blood. The clonotype was recovered from a man in his fifties with acute or convalescent COVID-19. The J gene is TRBJ2-6, the V gene TRBV10-3; a possible D gene is TRBD1 (6 bases). CDR3 DNA: TGTGCCATCAGTGAGTCCCCAGGGGACTCTGGGGCCAACGTCCTGACTTTC. Translating it yields CAISESPGDSGANVLTF.